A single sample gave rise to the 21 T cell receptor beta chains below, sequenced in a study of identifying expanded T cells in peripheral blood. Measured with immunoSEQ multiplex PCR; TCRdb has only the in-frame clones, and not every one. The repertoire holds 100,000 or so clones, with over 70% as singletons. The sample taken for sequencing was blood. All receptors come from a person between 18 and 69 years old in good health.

The CDR3 protein is CAISHDWGWDGEQFF. CDR3 DNA: TGTGCCATCAGCCACGACTGGGGCTGGGATGGTGAGCAGTTCTTC. This rearrangement joins TRBV10-3 to TRBJ2-1; possibly TRBD1 for D (5 bases). The CDR3 runs 15 residues. V lost 6 bases and J lost 9, with 21 bases in between. Germline V gene sequence: CDR1 ENHRY, CDR2 SYGVKD.

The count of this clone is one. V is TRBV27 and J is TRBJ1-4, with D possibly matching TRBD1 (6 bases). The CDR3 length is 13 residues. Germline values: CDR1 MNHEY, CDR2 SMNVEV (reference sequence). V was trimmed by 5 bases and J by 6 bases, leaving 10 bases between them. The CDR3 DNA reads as TGTGCCAGCAGTCCGGGGGGCCATGAAAAACTGTTTTTT. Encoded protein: CASSPGGHEKLFF. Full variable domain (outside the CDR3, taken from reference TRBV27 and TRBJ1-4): EAQVTQNPRYLITVTGKKLTVTCSQNMNHEYMSWYRQDPGLGLRQIYYSMNVEVTDKGDVPEGYKVSRKEKRNFPLILESPSPNQTSLYFCASSPGGHEKLFFGSGTQLSVL.

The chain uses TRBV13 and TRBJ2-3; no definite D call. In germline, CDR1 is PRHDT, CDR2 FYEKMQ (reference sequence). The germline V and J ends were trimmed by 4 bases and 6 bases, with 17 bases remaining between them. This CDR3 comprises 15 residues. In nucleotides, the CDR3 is TGTGCCAGCAGCTCGGGTAATCTGCGGACGGATACGCAGTATTTT. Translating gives CASSSGNLRTDTQYF.

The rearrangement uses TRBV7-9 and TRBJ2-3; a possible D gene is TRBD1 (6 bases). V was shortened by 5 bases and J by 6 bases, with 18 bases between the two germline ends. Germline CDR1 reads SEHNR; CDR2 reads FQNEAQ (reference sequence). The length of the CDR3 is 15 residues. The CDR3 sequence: CASSPPRAQGDTQYF. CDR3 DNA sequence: TGTGCCAGCAGCCCCCCCCGGGCTCAGGGGGATACGCAGTATTTT.

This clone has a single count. The CDR3 sequence: CSVEVKRGTGASYGYTF. The CDR3 nucleotides are TGCAGCGTTGAAGTGAAAAGGGGGACAGGGGCCAGCTATGGCTACACCTTC. The chain joins TRBV29-1 to TRBJ1-2; the match to TRBD1 covers 10 bases. The germline V gene encodes CDR1 SQVTM and CDR2 ANQGSEA. This CDR3 has 17 amino acids. V shed 1 base and J 4 bases; nucleotides not matched to a gene: 12.

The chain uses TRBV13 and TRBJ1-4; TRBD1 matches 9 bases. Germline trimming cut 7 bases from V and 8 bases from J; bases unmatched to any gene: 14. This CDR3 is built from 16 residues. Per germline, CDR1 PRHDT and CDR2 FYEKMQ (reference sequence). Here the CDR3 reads CASTRSAGQGKEKLFF. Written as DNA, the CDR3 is TGTGCCAGCACGAGGTCAGCCGGACAGGGGAAAGAAAAACTGTTTTTT.

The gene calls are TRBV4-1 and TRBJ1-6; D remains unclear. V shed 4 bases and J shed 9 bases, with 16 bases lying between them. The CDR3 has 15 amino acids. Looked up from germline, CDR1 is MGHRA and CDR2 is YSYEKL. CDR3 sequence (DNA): TGCGCCAGCAGCCCTCCGGGTAGCTTCGGTTCACCCCTCCACTTT. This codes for CASSPPGSFGSPLHF.

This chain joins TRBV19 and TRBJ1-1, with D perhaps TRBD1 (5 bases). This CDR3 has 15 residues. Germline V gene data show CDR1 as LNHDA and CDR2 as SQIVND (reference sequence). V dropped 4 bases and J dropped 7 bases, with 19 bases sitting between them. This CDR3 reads CASSTGRGGRGEAFF. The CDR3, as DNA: TGTGCCAGTAGTACTGGACGTGGAGGGAGGGGTGAAGCTTTCTTT.

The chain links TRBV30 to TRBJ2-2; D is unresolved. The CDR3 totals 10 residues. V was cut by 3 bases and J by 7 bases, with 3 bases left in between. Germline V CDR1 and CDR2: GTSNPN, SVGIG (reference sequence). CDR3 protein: CAWRNGELFF. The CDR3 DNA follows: TGTGCCTGGAGGAACGGGGAGCTGTTTTTT.

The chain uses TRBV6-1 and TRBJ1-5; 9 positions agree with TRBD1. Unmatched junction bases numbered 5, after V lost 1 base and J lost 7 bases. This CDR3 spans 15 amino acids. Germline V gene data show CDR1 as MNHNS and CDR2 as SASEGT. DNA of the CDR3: TGTGCCAGCAGTGAAGTGGGACAGGGAGGGCAGCCCCAGCATTTT. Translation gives CASSEVGQGGQPQHF.

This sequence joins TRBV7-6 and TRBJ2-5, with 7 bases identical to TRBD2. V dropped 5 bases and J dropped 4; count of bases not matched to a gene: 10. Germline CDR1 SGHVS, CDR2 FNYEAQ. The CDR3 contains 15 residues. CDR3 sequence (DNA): TGTGCCAGCAGCCCCGCGGGAGCGATTGGAGAGACCCAGTACTTC. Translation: CASSPAGAIGETQYF.

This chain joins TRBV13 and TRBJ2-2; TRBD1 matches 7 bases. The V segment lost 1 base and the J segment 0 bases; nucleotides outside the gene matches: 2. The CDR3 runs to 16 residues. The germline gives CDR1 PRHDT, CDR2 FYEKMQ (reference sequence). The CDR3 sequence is CASSLEGQSNTGELFF. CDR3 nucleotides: TGTGCCAGCAGCTTAGAGGGACAGTCGAACACCGGGGAGCTGTTTTTT. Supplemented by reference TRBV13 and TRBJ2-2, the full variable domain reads AAGVIQSPRHLIKEKRETATLKCYPIPRHDTVYWYQQGPGQDPQFLISFYEKMQSDKGSIPDRFSAQQFSDYHSELNMSSLELGDSALYFCASSLEGQSNTGELFFGEGSRLTVL.

DNA for the CDR3: TGCAGCGCCACAGGGTTTAATGAAAAACTGTTTTTT. As protein: CSATGFNEKLFF. The chain recombines TRBV29-1 with TRBJ1-4, with D tentatively TRBD1 (6 bases). V gave up 7 bases and J gave up 4 bases, with 10 bases separating them. This CDR3 contains 12 residues. Germline values: CDR1 SQVTM, CDR2 ANQGSEA. Full variable domain (rest looked up from reference TRBV29-1 and TRBJ1-4): SAVISQKPSRDICQRGTSLTIQCQVDSQVTMMFWYRQQPGQSLTLIATANQGSEATYESGFVIDKFPISRPNLTFSTLTVSNMSPEDSSIYLCSATGFNEKLFFGSGTQLSVL.

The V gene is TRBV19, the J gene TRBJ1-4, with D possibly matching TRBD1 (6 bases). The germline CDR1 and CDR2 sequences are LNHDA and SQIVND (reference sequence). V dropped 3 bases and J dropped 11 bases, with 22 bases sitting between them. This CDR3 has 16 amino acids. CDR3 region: CASSILNSGELGKLFF. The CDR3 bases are TGTGCCAGTAGTATCCTGAACTCAGGGGAACTGGGGAAACTGTTTTTT.

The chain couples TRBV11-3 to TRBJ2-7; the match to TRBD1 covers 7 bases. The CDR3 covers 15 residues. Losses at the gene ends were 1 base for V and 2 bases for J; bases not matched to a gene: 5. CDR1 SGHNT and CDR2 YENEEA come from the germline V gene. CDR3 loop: CASSLGGTVAYEQYF. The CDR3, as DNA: TGTGCCAGCAGCTTAGGGGGGACAGTCGCCTACGAGCAGTACTTC.

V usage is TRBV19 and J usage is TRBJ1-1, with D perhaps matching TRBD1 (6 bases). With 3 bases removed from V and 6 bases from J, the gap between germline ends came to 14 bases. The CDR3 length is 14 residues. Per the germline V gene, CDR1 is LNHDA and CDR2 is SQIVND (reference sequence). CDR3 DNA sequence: TGTGCCAGTAGTATGTGGGGGCATATCGCTGAAGCTTTCTTT. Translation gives CASSMWGHIAEAFF.

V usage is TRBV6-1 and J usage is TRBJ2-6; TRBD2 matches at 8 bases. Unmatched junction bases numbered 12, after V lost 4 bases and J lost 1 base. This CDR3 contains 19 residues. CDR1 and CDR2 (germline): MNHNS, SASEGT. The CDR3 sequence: CASSGREGGISSGANVLTF. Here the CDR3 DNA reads TGTGCCAGCAGTGGCCGGGAGGGAGGGATCTCTTCTGGGGCCAACGTCCTGACTTTC.

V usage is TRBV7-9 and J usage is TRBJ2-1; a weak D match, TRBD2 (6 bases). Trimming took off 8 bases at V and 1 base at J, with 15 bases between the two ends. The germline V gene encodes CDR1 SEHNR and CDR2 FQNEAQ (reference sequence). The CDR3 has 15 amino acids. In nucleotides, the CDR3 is TGTGCCAGCGGCCGGGAGCTGGGGTCCTACAATGAGCAGTTCTTC. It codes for CASGRELGSYNEQFF.

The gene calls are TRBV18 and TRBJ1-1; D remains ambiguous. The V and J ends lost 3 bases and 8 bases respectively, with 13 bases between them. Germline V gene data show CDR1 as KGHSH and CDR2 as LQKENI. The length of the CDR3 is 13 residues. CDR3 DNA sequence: TGTGCCAGCTCACCGTTAGCGGTTCAAGAAGCTTTCTTT. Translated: CASSPLAVQEAFF.

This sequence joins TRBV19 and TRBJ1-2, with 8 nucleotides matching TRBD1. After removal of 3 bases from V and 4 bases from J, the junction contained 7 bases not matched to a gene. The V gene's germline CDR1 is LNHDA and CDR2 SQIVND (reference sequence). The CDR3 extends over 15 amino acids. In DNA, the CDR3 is TGTGCCAGTAGTATCGGACAGGGAAGGAGCTATGGCTACACCTTC. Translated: CASSIGQGRSYGYTF.

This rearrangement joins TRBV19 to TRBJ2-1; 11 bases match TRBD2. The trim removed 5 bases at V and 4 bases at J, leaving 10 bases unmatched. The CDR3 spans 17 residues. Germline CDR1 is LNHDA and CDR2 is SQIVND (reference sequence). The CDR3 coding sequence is TGTGCCAGTAGTCACGACGCCGGGACTAGCGGTTACAATGAGCAGTTCTTC. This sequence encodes CASSHDAGTSGYNEQFF. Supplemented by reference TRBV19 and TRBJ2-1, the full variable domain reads DGGITQSPKYLFRKEGQNVTLSCEQNLNHDAMYWYRQDPGQGLRLIYYSQIVNDFQKGDIAEGYSVSREKKESFPLTVTSAQKNPTAFYLCASSHDAGTSGYNEQFFGPGTRLTVL.